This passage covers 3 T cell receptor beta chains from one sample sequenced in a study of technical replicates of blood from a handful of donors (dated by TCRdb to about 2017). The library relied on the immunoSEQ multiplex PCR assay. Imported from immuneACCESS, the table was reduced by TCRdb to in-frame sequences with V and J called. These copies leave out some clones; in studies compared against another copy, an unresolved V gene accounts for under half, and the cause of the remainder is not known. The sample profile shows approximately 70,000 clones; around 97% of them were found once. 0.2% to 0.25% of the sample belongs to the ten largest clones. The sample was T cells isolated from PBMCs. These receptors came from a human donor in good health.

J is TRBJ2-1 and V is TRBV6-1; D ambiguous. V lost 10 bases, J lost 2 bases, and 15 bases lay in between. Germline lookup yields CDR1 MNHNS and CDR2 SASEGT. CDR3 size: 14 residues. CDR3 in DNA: TGTGCCACCCCCGAGGATGCGGCCTACAATGAGCAGTTCTTC. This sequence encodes CATPEDAAYNEQFF.

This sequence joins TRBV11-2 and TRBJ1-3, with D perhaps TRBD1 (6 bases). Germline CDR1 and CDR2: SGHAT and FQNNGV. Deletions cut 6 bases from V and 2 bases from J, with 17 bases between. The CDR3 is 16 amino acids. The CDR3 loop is CASRPIPGGTGNTIYF. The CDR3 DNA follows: TGTGCCAGCAGGCCAATCCCGGGGGGCACTGGAAACACCATATATTTT. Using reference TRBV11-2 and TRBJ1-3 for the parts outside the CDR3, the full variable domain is EAGVAQSPRYKIIEKRQSVAFWCNPISGHATLYWYQQILGQGPKLLIQFQNNGVVDDSQLPKDRFSAERLKGVDSTLKIQPAKLEDSAVYLCASRPIPGGTGNTIYFGEGSWLTVV.

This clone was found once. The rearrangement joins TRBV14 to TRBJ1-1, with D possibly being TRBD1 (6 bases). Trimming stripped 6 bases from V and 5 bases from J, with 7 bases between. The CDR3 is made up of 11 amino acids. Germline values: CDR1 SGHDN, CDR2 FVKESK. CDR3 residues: CASSQGTEAFF. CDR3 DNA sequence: TGTGCCAGCAGTCAGGGGACTGAAGCTTTCTTT. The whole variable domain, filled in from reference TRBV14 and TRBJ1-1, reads EAGVTQFPSHSVIEKGQTVTLRCDPISGHDNLYWYRRVMGKEIKFLLHFVKESKQDESGMPNNRFLAERTGGTYSTLKVQPAELEDSGVYFCASSQGTEAFFGQGTRLTVV.